The 9 T cell receptor beta chains given below trace back to one sample, sequenced in a study of blood T cell repertoires in COVID-19. Assay: immunoSEQ multiplex PCR; the TCRdb copy retains only in-frame clones and omits some. The sample lists around 300,000 clones, 86% seen once, with about 3% in the top ten. Material: peripheral blood. The source is a woman aged 30 to 39 with active or convalescent COVID-19.

The rearrangement links TRBV4-3 to TRBJ2-4, with 12 nucleotides matching TRBD2. CDR1 is LGHNA, CDR2 YSLEER, per germline. CDR3 size: 15 residues. The V and J ends lost 3 bases and 8 bases, in that order; junction bases with no gene match: 5. CDR3 DNA sequence: TGCGCCAGCAGCCAGACTAGCGGGGGCCGGGACATTCAGTACTTC. Amino acid sequence: CASSQTSGGRDIQYF.

The J gene is TRBJ1-2, the V gene TRBV9; TRBD1 might be the D (5 bases). Germline lookup yields CDR1 SGDLS and CDR2 YYNGEE. Trimming removed 0 bases at V and 1 base at J, with 10 bases between. The CDR3 is made up of 15 amino acids. The CDR3 is CASSVALDINYGYTF. The DNA of the CDR3 is TGTGCCAGCAGCGTAGCGTTGGACATTAACTATGGCTACACCTTC.

This chain links TRBV7-6 with TRBJ2-7; TRBD2 is a possible D gene (5 bases). V was trimmed by 5 bases and J by 5 bases, leaving 16 bases between them. The length of the CDR3 is 14 residues. CDR1 is SGHVS and CDR2 is FNYEAQ in the germline V gene. CDR3 in amino acids: CASSPTGGSDEQYF. The CDR3 DNA reads as TGTGCCAGCAGCCCGACTGGTGGGAGCGACGAGCAGTACTTC.

A few counts support this clone. The CDR3 nucleotides read TGTGCCAGTAGTGAACAGTCCCGCTACGAGCAGTACTTC. This encodes CASSEQSRYEQYF. The chain links TRBV19 to TRBJ2-7; D ambiguous. CDR1 and CDR2 from the germline V gene are LNHDA and SQIVND (reference sequence). This CDR3 contains 13 residues. The V and J ends lost 5 bases and 3 bases respectively, with 11 bases between them.

The V call is TRBV9, the J call TRBJ1-6, with 10 bases fitting TRBD1. J gave up 10 bases and V 7 bases, and 5 bases lay outside the gene matches. This CDR3 contains 13 residues. Per the germline V gene, CDR1 is SGDLS and CDR2 is YYNGEE. The CDR3, as DNA: TGTGCCAGCGGCAAGACAGGGGGCTCACCCCTCCACTTT. It specifies CASGKTGGSPLHF.

The V call is TRBV28, the J call TRBJ2-7; TRBD1 aligns across 7 bases. Trimming cost V 7 bases and J 2 bases; bases outside gene matches: 8. The CDR3 is 14 residues long. Germline-derived CDR1 and CDR2 are MDHEN and SYDVKM. CDR3 nucleotides: TGTGCCAGCACCTTTACTACAGGGGCCTACGAGCAGTACTTC. Translation: CASTFTTGAYEQYF.

The chain has TRBV7-9 and TRBJ1-1, with D possibly matching TRBD1 (5 bases). The CDR3 runs to 15 residues. From germline, CDR1 is SEHNR and CDR2 FQNEAQ (reference sequence). V lost 5 bases, J lost 1 base, and 14 bases lay in between. In DNA, the CDR3 is TGTGCCAGCAGCCCCGGTCGTGGGGCGAACACTGAAGCTTTCTTT. As protein: CASSPGRGANTEAFF. Full variable domain (remainder filled in from reference TRBV7-9 and TRBJ1-1): DTGVSQNPRHKITKRGQNVTFRCDPISEHNRLYWYRQTLGQGPEFLTYFQNEAQLEKSRLLSDRFSAERPKGSFSTLEIQRTEQGDSAMYLCASSPGRGANTEAFFGQGTRLTVV.

The chain couples TRBV30 to TRBJ1-1; tentative D call: TRBD1 (6 bases). The CDR3 spans 14 residues. The germline gives CDR1 GTSNPN, CDR2 SVGIG (reference sequence). V was clipped by 3 bases and J by 5 bases, with 16 bases between them. Written as DNA, the CDR3 is TGTGCCTGGAGCATGGACAGACGAAGAACTGAAGCTTTCTTT. Protein sequence: CAWSMDRRRTEAFF.

V is TRBV5-1 and J is TRBJ2-3; no reliable D call. V was shortened by 6 bases and J by 0 bases, with 11 bases between the two germline ends. The CDR3 has 14 residues. The V gene's germline CDR1 is SGHRS and CDR2 YFSETQ. Here the CDR3 DNA reads TGCGCCAGCACCACGACACCTAGCACAGATACGCAGTATTTT. This translates into CASTTTPSTDTQYF.